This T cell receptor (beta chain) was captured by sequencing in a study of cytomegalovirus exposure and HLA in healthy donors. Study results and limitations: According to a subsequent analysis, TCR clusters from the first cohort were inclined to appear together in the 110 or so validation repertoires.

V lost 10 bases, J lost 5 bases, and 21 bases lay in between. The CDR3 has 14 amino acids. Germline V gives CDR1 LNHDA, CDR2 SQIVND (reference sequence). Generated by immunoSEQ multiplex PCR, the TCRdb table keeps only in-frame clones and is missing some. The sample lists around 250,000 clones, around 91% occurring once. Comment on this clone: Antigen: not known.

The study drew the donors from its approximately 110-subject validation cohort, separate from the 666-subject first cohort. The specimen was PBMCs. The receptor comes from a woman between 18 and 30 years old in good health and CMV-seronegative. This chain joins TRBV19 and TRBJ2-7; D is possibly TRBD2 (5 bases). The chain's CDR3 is CATRPGLTRDEQYV. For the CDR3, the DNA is TGTGCCACTCGACCAGGACTGACCCGTGACGAGCAGTACGTC.